One sample yielded the 14 T cell receptor beta chains listed below, sequenced in a study of blood T cell repertoires in COVID-19. Some clones are missing from TCRdb's copy, which holds only in-frame ones; the method was immunoSEQ multiplex PCR. The repertoire includes hundreds of thousands of clones, about nine tenths of them detected once, and approximately 1.1% sits in the top ten. The specimen was PBMCs or T cells enriched from blood (not recorded which). These receptors were collected from a man between 25 and 39 years old who had recovered from COVID-19.

This chain uses TRBV30 with TRBJ2-2, with D possibly matching TRBD2 (5 bases). The CDR3 covers 13 residues. CDR1 GTSNPN and CDR2 SVGIG come from the germline V gene (reference sequence). Trimming removed 4 bases at V and 2 bases at J, with 8 bases between. CDR3 residues: CAWNSGNTGELFF. The CDR3 DNA reads TGTGCCTGGAACAGCGGCAACACCGGGGAGCTGTTTTTT.

The gene calls are TRBV29-1 and TRBJ1-4, with 8 bases lining up with TRBD1. The germline V gene has CDR1 SQVTM and CDR2 ANQGSEA. V shed 7 bases, J shed 5 bases, and the junction held 12 bases outside the gene matches. This CDR3 has 15 residues. In DNA, the CDR3 is TGCAGCGCCACCGGGACAGGCGAGGGCAATGAAAAACTGTTTTTT. This encodes CSATGTGEGNEKLFF.

This chain links TRBV7-6 with TRBJ2-1; TRBD1 matches at 9 bases. The germline V gene encodes CDR1 SGHVS and CDR2 FNYEAQ. The CDR3 is 16 amino acids. The trim removed 7 bases at V and 3 bases at J, leaving 10 bases unmatched. The CDR3 here is CASNLIAGQGYNEQFF. The DNA for the CDR3 is TGTGCCAGCAACCTAATTGCGGGACAGGGCTACAATGAGCAGTTCTTC.

V usage is TRBV3-1 (or the pseudogene TRBV3-2) and J usage is TRBJ1-1; maybe TRBD1 (6 bases). V was cut by 1 base and J by 4 bases, with 16 bases left in between. The CDR3 covers 16 residues. Germline CDR1 LGHDT, CDR2 YNNKEL (reference sequence). The CDR3 bases are TGTGCCAGCAGCCAAGGGTCGGCGAGAGGGGGCACTGAAGCTTTCTTT. Translating gives CASSQGSARGGTEAFF.

This clone showed up just once. CDR3 sequence: CASSPGQGTYSNQPQHF. DNA for the CDR3: TGTGCCAGCAGCCCGGGACAGGGGACTTATAGCAATCAGCCCCAGCATTTT. This chain links TRBV7-9 with TRBJ1-5; 10 bases agree with TRBD1. Germline V lookup: CDR1 SEHNR, CDR2 FQNEAQ (reference sequence). Losses at the gene ends were 5 bases for V and 0 bases for J; bases not matched to a gene: 7. The CDR3 contains 17 residues.

In its sample, this clone was seen once. The V gene is TRBV5-1, the J gene TRBJ2-7, with TRBD1 matching 7 bases. The CDR3 is made up of 13 amino acids. After removal of 7 bases from V and 2 bases from J, the junction contained 6 bases not matched to a gene. Per the germline V gene, CDR1 is SGHRS and CDR2 is YFSETQ. The CDR3 sequence is CASQSDRAYEQYF. In DNA, the CDR3 is TGCGCCAGCCAAAGCGACAGGGCCTACGAGCAGTACTTC.

In its sample, this clone was seen once. The chain carries TRBV2 and TRBJ2-1, with TRBD2 identical over 7 bases. The CDR3 is 13 amino acids. The trim removed 8 bases at V and 2 bases at J, leaving 3 bases unmatched. Germline V gene lookup returns CDR1 SNHLY and CDR2 FYNNEI. Here the CDR3 DNA reads TGTGCCAGCCGGGACTACACCTACAATGAGCAGTTCTTC. It encodes CASRDYTYNEQFF.

This clone has just one count. This chain links TRBV10-1 with TRBJ2-7; TRBD2 is a possible D gene (6 bases). There are 14 residues in the CDR3. V gave up 3 bases and J gave up 6 bases, with 15 bases separating them. Germline CDR1 and CDR2: WNHNN and SYGVQD (reference sequence). In DNA, the CDR3 is TGCGCCAGCAGTGAAAACGGGAGAGCACGCGAGCAGTACTTC. Protein product: CASSENGRAREQYF.

This clone appeared a few times. The chain links TRBV6-1 to TRBJ2-3; a weak D match, TRBD2 (6 bases). This CDR3 comprises 12 residues. Germline-derived CDR1 and CDR2 are MNHNS and SASEGT. Trimming left V 2 bases short and J 6 bases short, with 6 bases between. The CDR3 sequence is CASSERGDTQYF. Written as DNA, the CDR3 is TGTGCCAGCAGTGAACGGGGGGATACGCAGTATTTT.

The chain combines TRBV27 with TRBJ1-3, with D tentatively TRBD1 (5 bases). The V end lost 6 bases, the J end lost 3 bases, and 9 bases lay between the germline ends. The CDR3 consists of 13 residues. Germline V gene data show CDR1 as MNHEY and CDR2 as SMNVEV (reference sequence). The CDR3, as DNA: TGTGCCAGCAGCCAGGGCCATGGAAACACCATATATTTT. Protein product: CASSQGHGNTIYF.

As to this clone: Relative to the germline gene, one junction end is altered; a read error may explain this. The rearrangement links TRBV3-1 (or the pseudogene TRBV3-2) to TRBJ2-1; TRBD2 agrees at 7 bases. Germline V gene sequence: CDR1 LGHDT, CDR2 YNNKEL (reference sequence). The CDR3 loop spans 16 amino acids. The CDR3 nucleotides are TGTGCCAGCAGCGAAGACCTAGCGGCCTTCTACAATGAGCAGTTCTTC. Residues: CASSEDLAAFYNEQFF.

The chain employs TRBV12-3 or TRBV12-4 and TRBJ1-2, with 11 bases that match TRBD1. The CDR3 runs 13 residues. V was pared by 1 base and J by 8 bases, with 0 bases of the junction left unmatched. The CDR3 DNA follows: TGTGCCAGCAGTTTAGGGACAGGGGGCGGCTACACCTTC. As protein: CASSLGTGGGYTF.

This chain connects TRBV7-9 to TRBJ1-1; D call uncertain. This CDR3 region has 12 residues. The germline V gene has CDR1 SEHNR and CDR2 FQNEAQ (reference sequence). Between the trimmed V and J ends, which lost 6 bases and 6 bases, there was a span of 11 bases. Written as DNA, the CDR3 is TGTGCCAGCAGTTACGGAGGTGCTGAAGCTTTCTTT. This gives the protein CASSYGGAEAFF. Supplemented by reference TRBV7-9 and TRBJ1-1, the full variable domain reads DTGVSQNPRHKITKRGQNVTFRCDPISEHNRLYWYRQTLGQGPEFLTYFQNEAQLEKSRLLSDRFSAERPKGSFSTLEIQRTEQGDSAMYLCASSYGGAEAFFGQGTRLTVV.

The chain has TRBV10-3 and TRBJ2-7; possibly TRBD2 for D (6 bases). Trimming removed 10 bases at V and 5 bases at J, with 15 bases between. The CDR3 has 12 residues. Germline CDR1 and CDR2: ENHRY and SYGVKD. The CDR3 loop is CASSGGADEQYF. In DNA form, the CDR3 reads TGTGCCAGCTCTGGAGGGGCGGACGAGCAGTACTTC.